These 19 T cell receptor beta chains came from one sample sequenced in a study of T cell responses to AZD1222 COVID-19 vaccine. Sequencing used immunoSEQ multiplex PCR; TCRdb keeps in-frame clones, though not all of them. The top ten hold about 6.6% of the sample, which has 100,000 to 130,000 clones, around 92% seen once. Sequenced material: peripheral blood, taken on day 0 of AZD1222 vaccination. These receptors originate from an adult in good health.

The genes are TRBV5-6 and TRBJ2-1; 14 bases are shared with TRBD2. The CDR3 consists of 17 residues. Germline assignment: CDR1 SGHDT and CDR2 YYEEEE. V gave up 4 bases and J gave up 9 bases; unmatched junction bases: 12. The CDR3 nucleotides read TGTGCCAGCAGCCATCGACTAGCGGGAGGGCCCCGGGGTGAGCAGTTCTTC. Translated: CASSHRLAGGPRGEQFF.

This sequence joins TRBV10-3 and TRBJ1-1, with D maybe TRBD1 (6 bases). CDR1 is ENHRY, CDR2 SYGVKD, per germline. This CDR3 region has 15 residues. The V end lost 4 bases, the J end lost 0 bases, and 12 bases lay between the germline ends. The CDR3 protein is CAISARGAVNTEAFF. CDR3 bases: TGTGCCATCAGTGCAAGGGGGGCGGTGAACACTGAAGCTTTCTTT.

The chain recombines TRBV5-4 with TRBJ1-1; D is perhaps TRBD1 (6 bases). Germline V CDR1 and CDR2: SGHNT, YYREEE (reference sequence). The CDR3 extends over 16 amino acids. The V end lost 0 bases, the J end lost 1 base, and 13 bases lay between the germline ends. The CDR3 sequence is CASSLDRALSNTEAFF. The CDR3 nucleotides are TGTGCCAGCAGCTTGGACAGGGCCTTATCGAACACTGAAGCTTTCTTT.

V is TRBV7-8 and J is TRBJ2-7, with 8 nucleotides matching TRBD2. Germline V lookup: CDR1 SGHVS, CDR2 FQNEAQ. Trimming took 6 bases from V and 0 from J; bases not matched to a gene: 7. The CDR3 runs 15 residues. CDR3 sequence (DNA): TGTGCCAGCAGTGCACTAGCGGTAAGCTCCTACGAGCAGTACTTC. Translated: CASSALAVSSYEQYF.

V gene TRBV19 combines with J gene TRBJ1-4; a possible D gene is TRBD1 (6 bases). Germline V gene data show CDR1 as LNHDA and CDR2 as SQIVND (reference sequence). CDR3 length equals 16 residues. Deletions cut 8 bases from V and 4 bases from J, with 20 bases between. This chain's CDR3 is CASRSDSRYHNEKLFF. CDR3 in DNA: TGTGCCAGTCGTTCGGACAGTCGCTATCATAATGAAAAACTGTTTTTT.

The V and J genes are TRBV30 and TRBJ1-5; D is perhaps TRBD1 (5 bases). V was clipped by 4 bases and J by 0 bases, with 22 bases between them. Germline V gene sequence: CDR1 GTSNPN, CDR2 SVGIG (reference sequence). This CDR3 region has 18 residues. CDR3: CAWNSGRDWGYSNQPQHF. CDR3 in DNA: TGTGCCTGGAACTCGGGCAGAGACTGGGGGTATAGCAATCAGCCCCAGCATTTT.

The chain recombines TRBV24-1 with TRBJ1-2, with D maybe TRBD1 (5 bases). CDR1 is KGHDR, CDR2 SFDVKD, per germline. The ends were cut back, 3 bases at V and 4 bases at J, with 8 bases in the middle. The CDR3 covers 13 residues. CDR3 bases: TGTGCCACCAGTGATGAGGGGACCTATGGCTACACCTTC. Protein product: CATSDEGTYGYTF.

The chain employs TRBV18 and TRBJ1-4, with 12 bases identical to TRBD1. Germline V gene data show CDR1 as KGHSH and CDR2 as LQKENI. The CDR3 is made up of 18 amino acids. V was clipped by 4 bases and J by 8 bases; unmatched bases: 14. The chain's CDR3 is CASSQYPGTGGDYEKLFF. CDR3 nucleotide sequence: TGTGCCAGCTCACAATATCCCGGGACAGGGGGCGATTACGAAAAACTGTTTTTT.

The rearrangement links TRBV7-3 to TRBJ1-3; the D is unclear. The V end was cut by 4 bases, the J end by 4 bases, with 8 bases between. Germline assignment: CDR1 SGHTA and CDR2 FQGTGA. The CDR3 loop spans 13 amino acids. CDR3 protein: CASSSLDGNTIYF. The CDR3 bases are TGTGCCAGCAGCTCCTTGGACGGAAACACCATATATTTT.

V is TRBV28 and J is TRBJ2-5, with TRBD2 as a possible D gene (6 bases). This CDR3 region has 14 residues. Trimming removed 2 bases at V and 1 base at J, with 8 bases between. CDR1 and CDR2 from the germline V gene are MDHEN and SYDVKM. This chain's CDR3 is CASSLRGIQETQYF. Written as DNA, the CDR3 is TGTGCCAGCAGTTTACGCGGGATCCAAGAGACCCAGTACTTC.

This rearrangement joins TRBV3-1 (or the pseudogene TRBV3-2) to TRBJ1-1; no clear D. The CDR3 is 11 residues long. In germline, CDR1 is LGHDT, CDR2 YNNKEL (reference sequence). Trimming took off 4 bases at V and 4 bases at J, with 4 bases between the two ends. The CDR3 DNA reads TGTGCCAGCAGCCGGGGCACTGAAGCTTTCTTT. Protein: CASSRGTEAFF.

CDR3 nucleotide sequence: TGTGCCAGCAGGGGAGTACGCACCGGGGAGCTGTTTTTT. Its protein is CASRGVRTGELFF. J is TRBJ2-2 and V is TRBV6-5; weak D call: TRBD2 (5 bases). Germline V gene sequence: CDR1 MNHEY, CDR2 SVGAGI. The CDR3 sequence is 13 residues long. V dropped 6 bases and J dropped 4 bases, with 9 bases sitting between them.

The chain uses TRBV19 and TRBJ1-5, with D perhaps TRBD1 (6 bases). The CDR3 length is 17 residues. The germline V gene encodes CDR1 LNHDA and CDR2 SQIVND (reference sequence). Trimming pared 5 bases from V and 6 bases from J, leaving 23 bases between. Here the CDR3 DNA reads TGTGCCAGTAGTCCAAGCCGCTCTACAGGGATGCGTCAGCCCCAGCATTTT. It encodes CASSPSRSTGMRQPQHF.

The rearrangement joins TRBV27 to TRBJ2-1, with D tentatively TRBD1 (6 bases). The V gene's germline CDR1 is MNHEY and CDR2 SMNVEV (reference sequence). This CDR3 is 16 amino acids long. Trimming took off 7 bases at V and 6 bases at J, with 22 bases between the two ends. CDR3 protein: CASTLRGTLLVNEQFF. Written as DNA, the CDR3 is TGTGCCAGCACCCTCAGGGGAACCCTTTTAGTCAATGAGCAGTTCTTC.

The J gene is TRBJ1-5, the V gene TRBV5-4, with 7 positions matching TRBD1. V shed 0 bases and J 4 bases; nucleotides not matched to a gene: 4. CDR1 SGHNT and CDR2 YYREEE come from the germline V gene (reference sequence). The CDR3 has 15 amino acids. Written as DNA, the CDR3 is TGTGCCAGCAGCTTGGTGCCAGGGGGAAATCAGCCCCAGCATTTT. The encoded protein is CASSLVPGGNQPQHF.

The chain combines TRBV5-4 with TRBJ1-1; a possible D gene is TRBD1 (6 bases). CDR1 and CDR2 (germline): SGHNT, YYREEE (reference sequence). The CDR3 consists of 15 residues. The ends were cut back, 4 bases at V and 1 base at J, with 14 bases in the middle. The CDR3 spells CASSTQTGRNTEAFF. The CDR3 coding sequence is TGTGCCAGCAGCACCCAGACAGGAAGGAACACTGAAGCTTTCTTT.

The V gene is TRBV7-9, the J gene TRBJ2-5, with 9 bases that match TRBD1. J was trimmed by 4 bases and V by 3 bases; bases with no gene match: 9. The CDR3 extends over 16 amino acids. The germline gives CDR1 SEHNR, CDR2 FQNEAQ (reference sequence). The CDR3 bases are TGTGCCAGCAGCTTCCGACCGGGACAGGGAGGAGAGACCCAGTACTTC. This encodes CASSFRPGQGGETQYF.

This clone came up once. The chain joins TRBV2 to TRBJ1-1; D not certain. The CDR3 contains 13 residues. Germline CDR1 reads SNHLY; CDR2 reads FYNNEI. V lost 5 bases and J 4 bases, leaving 11 bases between the germline ends. CDR3 residues: CASSYLASTEAFF. For the CDR3, the DNA is TGTGCCAGCAGTTACTTGGCTAGCACTGAAGCTTTCTTT.

This sequence joins TRBV6-2 or TRBV6-3 and TRBJ2-3; 9 bases fit TRBD2. This CDR3 is built from 20 residues. CDR1 is MNHEY and CDR2 is SVGEGT in the germline V gene. The trim removed 0 bases at V and 0 bases at J, leaving 13 bases unmatched. CDR3 sequence reads: CASSYSALAGPAPSTDTQYF. The CDR3 DNA reads as TGTGCCAGCAGTTACTCGGCTCTAGCGGGGCCTGCCCCTAGCACAGATACGCAGTATTTT.